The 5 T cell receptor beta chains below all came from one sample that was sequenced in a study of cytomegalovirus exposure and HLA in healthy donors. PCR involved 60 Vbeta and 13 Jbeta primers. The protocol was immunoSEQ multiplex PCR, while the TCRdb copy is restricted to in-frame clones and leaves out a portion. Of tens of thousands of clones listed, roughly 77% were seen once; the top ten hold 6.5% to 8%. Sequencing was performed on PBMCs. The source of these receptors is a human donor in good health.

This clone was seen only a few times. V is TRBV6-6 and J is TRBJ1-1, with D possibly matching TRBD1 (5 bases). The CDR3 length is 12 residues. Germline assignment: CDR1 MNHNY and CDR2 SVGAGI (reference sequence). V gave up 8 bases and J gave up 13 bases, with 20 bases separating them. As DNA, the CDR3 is TGTGCCAGCGGAGAGACAGCCCCCGGGGGTTTCTTT. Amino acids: CASGETAPGGFF.

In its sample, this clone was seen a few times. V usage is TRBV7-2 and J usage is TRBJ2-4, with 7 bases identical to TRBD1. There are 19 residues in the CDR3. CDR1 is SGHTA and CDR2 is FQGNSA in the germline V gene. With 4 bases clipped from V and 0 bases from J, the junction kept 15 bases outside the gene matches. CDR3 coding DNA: TGTGCCAGCAGCTCCCGCCAAGGAACAGGGGAACTAGCCAAAAACATTCAGTACTTC. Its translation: CASSSRQGTGELAKNIQYF.

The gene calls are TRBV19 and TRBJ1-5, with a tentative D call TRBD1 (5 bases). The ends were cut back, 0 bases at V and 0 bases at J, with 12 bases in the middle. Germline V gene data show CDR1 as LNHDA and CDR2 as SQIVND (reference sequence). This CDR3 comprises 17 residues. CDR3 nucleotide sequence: TGTGCCAGTAGTATAGATCGTTGGGGCTATAGCAATCAGCCCCAGCATTTT. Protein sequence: CASSIDRWGYSNQPQHF.

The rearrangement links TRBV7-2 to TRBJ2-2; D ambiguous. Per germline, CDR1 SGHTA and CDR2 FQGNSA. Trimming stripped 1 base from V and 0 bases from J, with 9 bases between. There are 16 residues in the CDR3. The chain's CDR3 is CASSLEAVTNTGELFF. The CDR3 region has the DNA TGTGCCAGCAGCTTAGAGGCGGTTACGAACACCGGGGAGCTGTTTTTT.

DNA for the CDR3: TGTGCCAGCAGCCCGGACAGGGGGCTGGGTCAGCCCCAGCATTTT. It yields the protein CASSPDRGLGQPQHF. The chain is built from TRBV7-2 and TRBJ1-5, with 11 nucleotides matching TRBD1. Germline lookup yields CDR1 SGHTA and CDR2 FQGNSA. This CDR3 is built from 15 residues. Unmatched junction bases numbered 6, after V lost 5 bases and J lost 6 bases. Full variable domain (remainder filled in from reference TRBV7-2 and TRBJ1-5): GAGVSQSPSNKVTEKGKDVELRCDPISGHTALYWYRQSLGQGLEFLIYFQGNSAPDKSGLPSDRFSAERTGGSVSTLTIQRTQQEDSAVYLCASSPDRGLGQPQHFGDGTRLSIL.